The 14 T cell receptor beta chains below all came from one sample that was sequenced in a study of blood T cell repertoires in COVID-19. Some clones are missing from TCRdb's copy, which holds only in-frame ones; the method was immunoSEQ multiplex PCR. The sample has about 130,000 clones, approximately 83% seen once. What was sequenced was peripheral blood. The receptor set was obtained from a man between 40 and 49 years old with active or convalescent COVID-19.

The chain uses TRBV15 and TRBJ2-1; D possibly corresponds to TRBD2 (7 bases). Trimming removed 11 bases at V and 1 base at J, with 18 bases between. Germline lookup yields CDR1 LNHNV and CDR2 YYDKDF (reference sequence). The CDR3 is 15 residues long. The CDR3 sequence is CAVQFGGASYNEQFF. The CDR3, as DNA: TGTGCCGTACAATTTGGGGGGGCTTCCTACAATGAGCAGTTCTTC.

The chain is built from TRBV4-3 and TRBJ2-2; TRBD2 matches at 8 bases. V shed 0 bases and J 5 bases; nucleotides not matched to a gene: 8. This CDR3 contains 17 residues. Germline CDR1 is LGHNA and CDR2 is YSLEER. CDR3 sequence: CASSQEGAGGRTGELFF. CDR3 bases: TGCGCCAGCAGCCAAGAAGGCGCGGGGGGCCGTACCGGGGAGCTGTTTTTT.

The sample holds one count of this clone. Written as DNA, the CDR3 is TGTGCCATCAGTGCGCTCGCTAGCGGGGGAGCAGATACGCAGTATTTT. Encoded protein: CAISALASGGADTQYF. This chain uses TRBV10-3 with TRBJ2-3, with 10 positions matching TRBD2. CDR3 size: 16 residues. The V and J ends lost 4 bases and 4 bases, in that order; junction bases with no gene match: 8. Germline CDR1 ENHRY, CDR2 SYGVKD.

Written as DNA, the CDR3 is TGTGCCAGCAGCTTGGAGGTCGTGACAGGGGCTTCCACAGATACGCAGTATTTT. As protein: CASSLEVVTGASTDTQYF. V and J are TRBV5-4 and TRBJ2-3, with 8 bases fitting TRBD1. CDR1 SGHNT and CDR2 YYREEE come from the germline V gene (reference sequence). The CDR3 length is 18 residues. V dropped 0 bases and J dropped 2; count of bases not matched to a gene: 11. The complete variable domain, with remaining parts taken from reference TRBV5-4 and TRBJ2-3, reads ETGVTQSPTHLIKTRGQQVTLRCSSQSGHNTVSWYQQALGQGPQFIFQYYREEENGRGNFPPRFSGLQFPNYSSELNVNALELDDSALYLCASSLEVVTGASTDTQYFGPGTRLTVL.

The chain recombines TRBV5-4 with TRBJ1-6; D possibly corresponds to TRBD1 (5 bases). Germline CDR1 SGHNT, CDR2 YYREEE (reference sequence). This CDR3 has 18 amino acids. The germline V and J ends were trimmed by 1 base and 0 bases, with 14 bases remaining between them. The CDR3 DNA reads TGTGCCAGCAGCTTGCGACAGAAGGGTACCTCCTATAATTCACCCCTCCACTTT. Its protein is CASSLRQKGTSYNSPLHF.

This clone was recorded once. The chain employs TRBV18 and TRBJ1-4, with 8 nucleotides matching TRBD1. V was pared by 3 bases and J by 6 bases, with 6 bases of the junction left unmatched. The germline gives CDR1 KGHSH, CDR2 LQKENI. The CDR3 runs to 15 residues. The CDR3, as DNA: TGTGCCAGCTCACCTACCGGGACAGGTTATGAAAAACTGTTTTTT. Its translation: CASSPTGTGYEKLFF.

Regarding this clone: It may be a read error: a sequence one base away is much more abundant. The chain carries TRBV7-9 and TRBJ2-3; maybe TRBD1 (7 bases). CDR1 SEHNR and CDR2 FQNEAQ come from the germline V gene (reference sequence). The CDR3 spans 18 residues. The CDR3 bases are TGTACCAGCAGCCGTTTAGGGGGCTACAGGGAGGCAAAGGATACGCAGTATTTT. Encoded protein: CTSSRLGGYREAKDTQYF.

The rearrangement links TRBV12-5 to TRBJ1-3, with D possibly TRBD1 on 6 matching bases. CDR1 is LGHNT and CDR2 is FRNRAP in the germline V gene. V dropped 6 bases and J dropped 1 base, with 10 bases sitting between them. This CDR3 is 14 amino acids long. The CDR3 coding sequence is TGTGCTAGTGGGGTTACAGGGTCTGGAAACACCATATATTTT. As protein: CASGVTGSGNTIYF.

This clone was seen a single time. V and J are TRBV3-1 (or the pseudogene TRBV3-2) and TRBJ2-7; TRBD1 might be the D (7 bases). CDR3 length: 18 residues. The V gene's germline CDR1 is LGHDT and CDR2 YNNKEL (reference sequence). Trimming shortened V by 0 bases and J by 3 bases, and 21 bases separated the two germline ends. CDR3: CASSQEGGKFFGGYEQYF. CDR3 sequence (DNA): TGTGCCAGCAGCCAAGAAGGGGGCAAATTCTTCGGGGGCTACGAGCAGTACTTC.

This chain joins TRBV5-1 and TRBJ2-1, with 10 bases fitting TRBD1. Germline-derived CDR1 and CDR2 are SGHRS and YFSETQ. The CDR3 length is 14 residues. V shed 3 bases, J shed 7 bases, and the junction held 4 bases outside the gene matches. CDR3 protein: CASSSRTGGNEQFF. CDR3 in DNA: TGCGCCAGCAGCTCCAGGACAGGGGGGAATGAGCAGTTCTTC.

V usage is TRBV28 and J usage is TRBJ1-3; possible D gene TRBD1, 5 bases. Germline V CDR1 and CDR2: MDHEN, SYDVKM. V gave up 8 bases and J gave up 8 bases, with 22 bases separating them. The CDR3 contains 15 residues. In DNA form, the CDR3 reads TGTGCCAGCGCCCCCCTCGGGGGAGCCGTTTACACCATATATTTT. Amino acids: CASAPLGGAVYTIYF.

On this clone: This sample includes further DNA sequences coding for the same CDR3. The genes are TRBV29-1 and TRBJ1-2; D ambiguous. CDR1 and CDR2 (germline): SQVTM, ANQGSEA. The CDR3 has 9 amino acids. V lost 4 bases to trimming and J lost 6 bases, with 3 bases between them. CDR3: CSVADGYTF. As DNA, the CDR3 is TGCAGCGTTGCAGATGGCTACACCTTC.

CDR3 coding DNA: TGTGCCAGCAGCCAAGGAACTAGCGGACTTTACGAGCAGTACTTC. The encoded protein is CASSQGTSGLYEQYF. The chain recombines TRBV3-1 (or the pseudogene TRBV3-2) with TRBJ2-7, with 8 positions matching TRBD2. The CDR3 contains 15 residues. The V segment lost 1 base and the J segment 4 bases; nucleotides outside the gene matches: 6. Germline V CDR1 and CDR2: LGHDT, YNNKEL (reference sequence).

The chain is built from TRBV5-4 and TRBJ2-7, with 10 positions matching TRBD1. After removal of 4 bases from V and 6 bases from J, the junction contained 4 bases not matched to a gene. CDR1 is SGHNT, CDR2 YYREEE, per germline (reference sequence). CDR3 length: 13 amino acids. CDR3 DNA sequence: TGTGCCAGCAGCCCGGGACAGGGGAGCGAGCAGTACTTC. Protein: CASSPGQGSEQYF.